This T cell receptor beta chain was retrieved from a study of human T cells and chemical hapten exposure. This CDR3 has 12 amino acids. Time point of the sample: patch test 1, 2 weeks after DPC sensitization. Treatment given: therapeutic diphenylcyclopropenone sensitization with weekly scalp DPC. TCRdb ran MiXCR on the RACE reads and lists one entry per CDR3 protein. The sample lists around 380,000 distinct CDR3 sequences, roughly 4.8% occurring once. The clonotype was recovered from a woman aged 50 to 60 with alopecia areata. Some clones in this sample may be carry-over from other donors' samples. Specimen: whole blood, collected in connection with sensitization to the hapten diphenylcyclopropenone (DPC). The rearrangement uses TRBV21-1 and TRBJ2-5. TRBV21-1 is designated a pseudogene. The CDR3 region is CASIPTRETQYF. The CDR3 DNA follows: TGTGCCAGCATCCCAACCCGAGAGACCCAGTACTTC.